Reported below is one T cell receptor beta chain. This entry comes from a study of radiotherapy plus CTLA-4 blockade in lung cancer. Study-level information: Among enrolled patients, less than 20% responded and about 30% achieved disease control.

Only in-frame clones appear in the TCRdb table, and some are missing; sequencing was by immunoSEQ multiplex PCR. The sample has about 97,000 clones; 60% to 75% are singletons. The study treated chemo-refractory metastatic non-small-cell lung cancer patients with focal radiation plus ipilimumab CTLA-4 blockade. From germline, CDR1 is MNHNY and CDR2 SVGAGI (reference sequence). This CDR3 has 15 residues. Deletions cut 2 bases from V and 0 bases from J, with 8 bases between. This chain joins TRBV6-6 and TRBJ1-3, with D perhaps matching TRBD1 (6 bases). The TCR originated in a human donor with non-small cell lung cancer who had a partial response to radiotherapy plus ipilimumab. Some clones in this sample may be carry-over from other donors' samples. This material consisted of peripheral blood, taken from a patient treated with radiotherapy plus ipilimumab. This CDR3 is CASSYGGASGNTIYF. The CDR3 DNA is TGTGCCAGCAGTTACGGGGGGGCCTCTGGAAACACCATATATTTT.